The 6 T cell receptor beta chains below all came from one sample that was sequenced in a study of blood T cell repertoires in COVID-19. The assay was immunoSEQ multiplex PCR, and TCRdb's table has in-frame clones only and misses some. The sample consists of 200,000 to 250,000 clones, 80% of them appearing once. The material sequenced was peripheral blood. The source of these receptors is a woman between 70 and 85 years old with acute or convalescent COVID-19.

V usage is TRBV24-1 and J usage is TRBJ2-5, with TRBD1 matching 11 bases. This CDR3 spans 16 amino acids. V was pared by 5 bases and J by 4 bases, with 8 bases of the junction left unmatched. CDR1 is KGHDR and CDR2 is SFDVKD in the germline V gene. The CDR3 sequence is CATSGSDRGQRETQYF. As DNA, the CDR3 is TGTGCCACCAGTGGTTCGGACAGGGGGCAACGAGAGACCCAGTACTTC.

V gene TRBV5-6 combines with J gene TRBJ2-7, with TRBD1 matching 8 bases. The CDR3 has 14 amino acids. Germline loops: CDR1 SGHDT, CDR2 YYEEEE. V was clipped by 2 bases and J by 6 bases; unmatched bases: 7. CDR3 sequence (DNA): TGTGCCAGCAGCTTAGGGACAGGCTCCCTCGAGCAGTACTTC. Encoded protein: CASSLGTGSLEQYF. Full variable domain (rest looked up from reference TRBV5-6 and TRBJ2-7): DAGVTQSPTHLIKTRGQQVTLRCSPKSGHDTVSWYQQALGQGPQFIFQYYEEEERQRGNFPDRFSGHQFPNYSSELNVNALLLGDSALYLCASSLGTGSLEQYFGPGTRLTVT.

This chain joins TRBV27 and TRBJ1-3, with D maybe TRBD1 (5 bases). This CDR3 has 15 residues. Trimming removed 2 bases at V and 1 base at J, with 9 bases between. In germline, CDR1 is MNHEY, CDR2 SMNVEV (reference sequence). The CDR3 nucleotides are TGTGCCAGCAGTTTAGTTGGGGCTTCTGGAAACACCATATATTTT. This encodes CASSLVGASGNTIYF.

This chain connects TRBV30 to TRBJ1-5; 8 nucleotides agree with TRBD1. V shed 3 bases, J shed 5 bases, and the junction held 3 bases outside the gene matches. Germline V lookup: CDR1 GTSNPN, CDR2 SVGIG (reference sequence). The CDR3 covers 13 residues. The CDR3 DNA sequence: TGTGCCTGGAGGGACAGGGAGGATCAGCCCCAGCATTTT. Its translation: CAWRDREDQPQHF. Complete variable domain (other parts from reference TRBV30 and TRBJ1-5): SQTIHQWPATLVQPVGSPLSLECTVEGTSNPNLYWYRQAAGRGLQLLFYSVGIGQISSEVPQNLSASRPQDRQFILSSKKLLLSDSGFYLCAWRDREDQPQHFGDGTRLSIL.

The chain recombines TRBV29-1 with TRBJ1-2; D gene unclear. The CDR3 runs 12 residues. V was pared by 4 bases and J by 3 bases, with 9 bases between. Germline CDR1 reads SQVTM; CDR2 reads ANQGSEA. The CDR3 reads CSVGPGDYGYTF. The CDR3 region has the DNA TGCAGCGTTGGACCGGGAGACTATGGCTACACCTTC.

This sequence joins TRBV28 and TRBJ1-2, with D unclear. With 6 bases removed from V and 7 bases from J, the gap between germline ends came to 12 bases. Per germline, CDR1 MDHEN and CDR2 SYDVKM. This CDR3 comprises 12 residues. DNA for the CDR3: TGTGCCAGCAGCACCGGAGGCAGTGGCTACACCTTC. Translated, it gives CASSTGGSGYTF.